This is a list of T cell receptor beta chains from one sample in a study of cytotoxic CD8 clonotypes in ibrutinib-treated CLL. The assay was immunoSEQ multiplex PCR, and TCRdb's table has in-frame clones only and misses some. The sample has more than 200,000 clones; about 75% are singletons. This specimen was PBMCs, taken after 12 months of ibrutinib treatment. The receptors were gathered from a human donor with chronic lymphocytic leukemia. The CDR3 runs from the conserved cysteine through the conserved F or W. The order of the fields is D gene, CDR3 length, V gene, clone size, J gene, CDR3 DNA, CDR3 protein. D genes are given only for firm matches. Clone size is shown for a subset of rows, as once, few, many or a class of expanded clone.

d_gene: TRBD2
len: 16
v_gene: TRBV7-2
abundance: -
j_gene: TRBJ2-5
CDR3nt: TGTGCCAGCAGCCGATCACTAGCGGGGTCGCAAGAGACCCAGTACTTC
CDR3aa: CASSRSLAGSQETQYF

d_gene: -
len: 16
v_gene: TRBV5-1
abundance: -
j_gene: TRBJ2-5
CDR3nt: TGCGCCAGCAGCTTGGATCAATCGGCAGGGGGGGAGGCCCAGTACTTC
CDR3aa: CASSLDQSAGGEAQYF

d_gene: -
len: 14
v_gene: TRBV6-1
abundance: -
j_gene: TRBJ1-4
CDR3nt: TGTGCCAGCAGTGAGGGAACCCTAACGGAAAAACTGTTTTTT
CDR3aa: CASSEGTLTEKLFF

d_gene: -
len: 14
v_gene: TRBV30
abundance: -
j_gene: TRBJ2-4
CDR3nt: TGTGCCTGGAGTGTCCAGTCATCCAAAAACATTCAGTACTTC
CDR3aa: CAWSVQSSKNIQYF

d_gene: -
len: 14
v_gene: TRBV27
abundance: -
j_gene: TRBJ1-2
CDR3nt: TGTGCCAGCAGTCCATACAGTGCTAACTATGGCTACACCTTC
CDR3aa: CASSPYSANYGYTF

d_gene: TRBD2
len: 17
v_gene: TRBV6-1
abundance: -
j_gene: TRBJ2-1
CDR3nt: TGTGCCAGCAGTGAAGTGCGGGGGGCCTCAACGAAGGGTGAGCAGTTCTTC
CDR3aa: CASSEVRGASTKGEQFF

d_gene: TRBD1
len: 13
v_gene: TRBV28
abundance: -
j_gene: TRBJ1-6
CDR3nt: TGTGCCAGCAGAAACCAGGGGGCTTCACCCCTCCACTTT
CDR3aa: CASRNQGASPLHF

d_gene: -
len: 15
v_gene: TRBV27
abundance: few
j_gene: TRBJ1-3
CDR3nt: TGTGCCAGCAGTTTCGGGATACCTTCTGGAAACACCATATATTTT
CDR3aa: CASSFGIPSGNTIYF

d_gene: -
len: 13
v_gene: TRBV30
abundance: -
j_gene: TRBJ1-2
CDR3nt: TGTGCCTGCAGGACGGGGGGCGTCGACGGCTACACCTTC
CDR3aa: CACRTGGVDGYTF

d_gene: -
len: 14
v_gene: TRBV11-1
abundance: -
j_gene: TRBJ1-6
CDR3nt: TGTGCCAGCAGCTTAGATTCCTTTAATTCACCCCTCCACTTT
CDR3aa: CASSLDSFNSPLHF

d_gene: -
len: 16
v_gene: TRBV7-2
abundance: -
j_gene: TRBJ2-7
CDR3nt: TGTGCCAGCAGCTTAGGGGGCGGCGGCAGCTCCTACGAGCAGTACTTC
CDR3aa: CASSLGGGGSSYEQYF

d_gene: -
len: 11
v_gene: TRBV20-1
abundance: -
j_gene: TRBJ2-7
CDR3nt: TGCAGTGCACGAGACGTCCCCGAGCAGTACTTC
CDR3aa: CSARDVPEQYF

d_gene: TRBD2
len: 15
v_gene: TRBV4-2
abundance: -
j_gene: TRBJ2-3
CDR3nt: TGTGCCAGCAGCCAGGCTAGCGGGGGGGCGGGTACGCAGTATTTT
CDR3aa: CASSQASGGAGTQYF

d_gene: TRBD1
len: 15
v_gene: TRBV19
abundance: few
j_gene: TRBJ2-2
CDR3nt: TGTGCCAGTTCTGACAGGGGGCGGGCCACCGGGGAGCTGTTTTTT
CDR3aa: CASSDRGRATGELFF

d_gene: TRBD1
len: 18
v_gene: TRBV30
abundance: -
j_gene: TRBJ1-4
CDR3nt: TGTGCCTGGAGTTTCGGGCTGGAAACAGGGGTGCCTAATGAAAAACTGTTTTTT
CDR3aa: CAWSFGLETGVPNEKLFF

d_gene: -
len: 15
v_gene: TRBV19
abundance: few
j_gene: TRBJ1-4
CDR3nt: TGTGCCAGTAGTGACCCGGGATGGAAACCCGAAAAACTGTTTTTT
CDR3aa: CASSDPGWKPEKLFF

d_gene: TRBD1
len: 14
v_gene: TRBV9
abundance: -
j_gene: TRBJ1-2
CDR3nt: TGTGCCAGCAGCGCCAGACAGGGGACGGGGAGCTACACCTTC
CDR3aa: CASSARQGTGSYTF

d_gene: -
len: 15
v_gene: TRBV29-1
abundance: -
j_gene: TRBJ1-2
CDR3nt: TGCAGCGTTGAAGACGTACGGGACGGGAGCTATGGCTACACCTTC
CDR3aa: CSVEDVRDGSYGYTF

d_gene: -
len: 13
v_gene: TRBV18
abundance: -
j_gene: TRBJ2-5
CDR3nt: TGTGCCAGCTCAGAACTAGCAGGAGAGACCCAGTACTTC
CDR3aa: CASSELAGETQYF

d_gene: -
len: 15
v_gene: TRBV6-5
abundance: -
j_gene: TRBJ1-3
CDR3nt: TGTGCCAGCAGTTACTCGGGGGGGACTGGAAACACCATATATTTT
CDR3aa: CASSYSGGTGNTIYF

d_gene: -
len: 15
v_gene: TRBV9
abundance: -
j_gene: TRBJ2-5
CDR3nt: TGTGCCAGCAGCGTACTATCAGGTCAGACGGAGACCCAGTACTTC
CDR3aa: CASSVLSGQTETQYF

d_gene: -
len: 14
v_gene: TRBV6-5
abundance: -
j_gene: TRBJ1-5
CDR3nt: TGTGCCAGCAGCCACGGTGGCATAGGACAGCCCCAGCATTTT
CDR3aa: CASSHGGIGQPQHF

d_gene: TRBD1
len: 16
v_gene: TRBV28
abundance: -
j_gene: TRBJ2-6
CDR3nt: TGTGCCAGCAGTCGACAGGGGCAGACTGGGGCCAACGTCCTGACTTTC
CDR3aa: CASSRQGQTGANVLTF

d_gene: -
len: 10
v_gene: TRBV19
abundance: -
j_gene: TRBJ1-1
CDR3nt: TGTGCCAGTAGTCGGGGAGAAGCTTTCTTT
CDR3aa: CASSRGEAFF

d_gene: TRBD1
len: 14
v_gene: TRBV5-1
abundance: few
j_gene: TRBJ1-6
CDR3nt: TGCGCCAGCAGCTCGACAGGGGGGAATTCACCCCTCCACTTT
CDR3aa: CASSSTGGNSPLHF

d_gene: -
len: 14
v_gene: TRBV19
abundance: -
j_gene: TRBJ1-4
CDR3nt: TGTGCCAGTGCCCGGACTCCAACTAATGAAAAACTGTTTTTT
CDR3aa: CASARTPTNEKLFF

d_gene: TRBD1
len: 15
v_gene: TRBV2
abundance: -
j_gene: TRBJ2-1
CDR3nt: TGTGCCAGGAAAACAGGGGGCTTTCACTACAATGAGCAGTTCTTC
CDR3aa: CARKTGGFHYNEQFF

d_gene: -
len: 14
v_gene: TRBV14
abundance: few
j_gene: TRBJ2-2
CDR3nt: TGTGCCAGCAGCCAAAACAGGGACACCGGGGAGCTGTTTTTT
CDR3aa: CASSQNRDTGELFF

d_gene: -
len: 17
v_gene: TRBV27
abundance: -
j_gene: TRBJ2-1
CDR3nt: TGTGCCAGCAGTTTATCTGGGTCCGAGCCGGGAGTATATGAGCAGTTCTTC
CDR3aa: CASSLSGSEPGVYEQFF

d_gene: TRBD1
len: 15
v_gene: TRBV11-2
abundance: -
j_gene: TRBJ1-1
CDR3nt: TGTGCCAGCAGCTTAGAAGGGGGACAGTACACTGAAGCTTTCTTT
CDR3aa: CASSLEGGQYTEAFF

d_gene: -
len: 11
v_gene: TRBV5-1
abundance: -
j_gene: TRBJ1-1
CDR3nt: TGCGCCAGCGCAGCGGGCACTGAAGCTTTCTTT
CDR3aa: CASAAGTEAFF

d_gene: -
len: 14
v_gene: TRBV6-5
abundance: -
j_gene: TRBJ1-2
CDR3nt: TGTGCCAGCACCCAGGGGACGGGAGGGTATGGCTACACCTTC
CDR3aa: CASTQGTGGYGYTF

d_gene: -
len: 14
v_gene: TRBV6-5
abundance: few
j_gene: TRBJ1-5
CDR3nt: TGTGCCAGCAGTAAGTCGGGCAACGGTCAGCCCCAGCATTTT
CDR3aa: CASSKSGNGQPQHF

d_gene: -
len: 13
v_gene: TRBV6-6
abundance: -
j_gene: TRBJ2-2
CDR3nt: TGTGCCAGCCGACTAGATGTCACCGGGGAGCTGTTTTTT
CDR3aa: CASRLDVTGELFF

d_gene: -
len: 14
v_gene: TRBV7-2
abundance: -
j_gene: TRBJ2-3
CDR3nt: TGTGCCAGCAGCACCCGGGACTCCACAGATACGCAGTATTTT
CDR3aa: CASSTRDSTDTQYF

d_gene: -
len: 12
v_gene: TRBV27
abundance: -
j_gene: TRBJ2-3
CDR3nt: TGTGCCAGCAGTTTCCCGGGACAAACGCAGTATTTT
CDR3aa: CASSFPGQTQYF

d_gene: -
len: 16
v_gene: TRBV2
abundance: -
j_gene: TRBJ1-2
CDR3nt: TGTGCCAGTATGTTCGGCGGGCAGGGCCTTGACTATGGCTACACCTTC
CDR3aa: CASMFGGQGLDYGYTF

d_gene: -
len: 15
v_gene: TRBV4-2
abundance: -
j_gene: TRBJ2-7
CDR3nt: TGTGCCAGCAGCCAAACAGGGGGGGCTTCCTACGAGCAGTACTTC
CDR3aa: CASSQTGGASYEQYF

d_gene: -
len: 15
v_gene: TRBV19
abundance: -
j_gene: TRBJ2-1
CDR3nt: TGTGCCAGTAGTATAGGGAGGGAGTCCTACAATGAGCAGTTCTTC
CDR3aa: CASSIGRESYNEQFF

d_gene: TRBD2
len: 16
v_gene: TRBV14
abundance: once
j_gene: TRBJ2-5
CDR3nt: TGTGCCAGCAGCCCCCGAGGGACTAGCGGTATGAAGACCCAGTACTTC
CDR3aa: CASSPRGTSGMKTQYF

d_gene: TRBD1
len: 14
v_gene: TRBV6-5
abundance: -
j_gene: TRBJ1-1
CDR3nt: TGTGCCAGCAGTCCTACAGGGGTTTGGGCTGAAGCTTTCTTT
CDR3aa: CASSPTGVWAEAFF

d_gene: -
len: 13
v_gene: TRBV11-2
abundance: -
j_gene: TRBJ2-5
CDR3nt: TGTGCCAGCAGCCGGGGACCAAAAGAGACCCAGTACTTC
CDR3aa: CASSRGPKETQYF

d_gene: -
len: 15
v_gene: TRBV27
abundance: -
j_gene: TRBJ1-1
CDR3nt: TGTGCCAGCAGCTTTAAGGGGACCCTGAACACTGAAGCTTTCTTT
CDR3aa: CASSFKGTLNTEAFF

d_gene: TRBD1
len: 14
v_gene: TRBV6-6
abundance: -
j_gene: TRBJ1-6
CDR3nt: TGTGCCAGCAGGCAGGGGGCGGATAATTCACCCCTCCACTTT
CDR3aa: CASRQGADNSPLHF

d_gene: TRBD1
len: 13
v_gene: TRBV7-8
abundance: -
j_gene: TRBJ1-5
CDR3nt: TGTGCCAGCAGCTCAGACAGGGGTCAGCCCCAGCATTTT
CDR3aa: CASSSDRGQPQHF

d_gene: -
len: 15
v_gene: TRBV29-1
abundance: -
j_gene: TRBJ1-2
CDR3nt: TGCAGCGTTGAAGATCCCCCCACCAAAAGATATGGCTACACCTTC
CDR3aa: CSVEDPPTKRYGYTF

d_gene: -
len: 12
v_gene: TRBV13
abundance: few
j_gene: TRBJ2-7
CDR3nt: TGTGCCAGCAGCTTAGACGGTAGGGAGCAGTACTTC
CDR3aa: CASSLDGREQYF

d_gene: TRBD2
len: 17
v_gene: TRBV7-3
abundance: -
j_gene: TRBJ2-1
CDR3nt: TGTGCCAGCAGCTTAACGGGGTTGCGGGAGGCACGCAATGAGCAGTTCTTC
CDR3aa: CASSLTGLREARNEQFF

d_gene: TRBD1
len: 13
v_gene: TRBV28
abundance: once
j_gene: TRBJ2-7
CDR3nt: TGTGCCAGCAGCCCGGACAGGGCCCGGGGGCAGTACTTC
CDR3aa: CASSPDRARGQYF

d_gene: -
len: 13
v_gene: TRBV2
abundance: -
j_gene: TRBJ1-5
CDR3nt: TGTGCCAGCATGGGATGGGGCAATCAGCCCCAGCATTTT
CDR3aa: CASMGWGNQPQHF

d_gene: -
len: 12
v_gene: TRBV29-1
abundance: -
j_gene: TRBJ1-2
CDR3nt: TGCAGCGTTTGGCCCGCCGTCGTTGGCTACACCTTC
CDR3aa: CSVWPAVVGYTF

d_gene: TRBD1
len: 15
v_gene: TRBV4-1
abundance: -
j_gene: TRBJ2-2
CDR3nt: TGCGCCAGCAGCCTCCCCGACAGGGTCACCGGGGAGCTGTTTTTT
CDR3aa: CASSLPDRVTGELFF

d_gene: TRBD1
len: 16
v_gene: TRBV27
abundance: -
j_gene: TRBJ2-3
CDR3nt: TGTGCCAGCAGTTTTGGAGTGAGACAGGGCTTTTATACGCAGTATTTT
CDR3aa: CASSFGVRQGFYTQYF

d_gene: -
len: 15
v_gene: TRBV5-1
abundance: -
j_gene: TRBJ2-1
CDR3nt: TGCGCCAGCAGCCCGATGGGGGGCTCCTACAATGAGCAGTTCTTC
CDR3aa: CASSPMGGSYNEQFF

d_gene: -
len: 15
v_gene: TRBV9
abundance: -
j_gene: TRBJ2-1
CDR3nt: TGTGCCAGCAGCGTCCAGCTGGGGATTTACAATGAGCAGTTCTTC
CDR3aa: CASSVQLGIYNEQFF